The present T cell receptor beta chain was sequenced within a study of siplizumab effects on memory and regulatory T cells. Broader study findings: The mapping of alloreactive clones to unstimulated subsets covered only a minor fraction of them.

Per germline, CDR1 SNHLY and CDR2 FYNNEI. CDR3 length equals 15 residues. V was pared by 6 bases and J by 5 bases, with 9 bases of the junction left unmatched. About 10^5 TCR templates were measured in each sample. Measured with immunoSEQ multiplex PCR; TCRdb has only the in-frame clones, and not every one. The sample holds around 110,000 clones, about 95% seen once. Notes on this clone: The antigen remains undetermined.

The sequencing input was non-Treg CD4+ T cells sorted from blood. The gene calls are TRBV2 and TRBJ2-5, with 10 bases that match TRBD2. The source is a human donor in good health. The CDR3 nucleotides are TGTGCCAGCAGCTTCCTAGCGGGAGAGGGGGAGACCCAGTACTTC. As protein: CASSFLAGEGETQYF. The full variable domain, its missing parts supplied by reference TRBV2 and TRBJ2-5, is EPEVTQTPSHQVTQMGQEVILRCVPISNHLYFYWYRQILGQKVEFLVSFYNNEISEKSEIFDDQFSVERPDGSNFTLKIRSTKLEDSAMYFCASSFLAGEGETQYFGPGTRLLVL.